This TCR beta chain is drawn from a study of regulatory T cells in long-lasting Graves disease. Study background: Graves' patients, newly diagnosed, had taken antithyroid drugs under 3 months.

HTBI primers from iRepertoire and Arm-PCR of CDR3 regions yielded the TCR beta libraries. TCRdb used MiXCR to reprocess the multiplex PCR reads, holding one entry per CDR3 protein. This sample carries 300,000 to 400,000 distinct CDR3 sequences, over 15% of them seen once, and the ten largest clones take about 32%. Regarding time point: newly diagnosed GD, antithyroid drugs for less than 3 months. Researchers made the TCR library from RNA that was extracted from PBMCs. The table lists this clonotype with many counts. This same sample was also part of a study on T cells in Graves' hyperthyroidism and ophthalmopathy. That report notes: Progression to ophthalmopathy was predicted a median of 6.5 months early.

The input for sequencing was peripheral blood mononuclear cells (PBMCs), taken at new diagnosis, from a patient treated with antithyroid drugs. This TCR was sampled from a man aged 35 to 55 with Graves disease.

The CDR3 sequence: CASSAASGYEQYF. Here the CDR3 DNA reads TGTGCCAGCAGTGCAGCTAGTGGATACGAGCAGTACTTC. The rearrangement links TRBV7-3 to TRBJ2-7; D is unclear. Germline values: CDR1 SGHTA, CDR2 FQGTGA. The germline V and J ends were trimmed by 6 bases and 4 bases, with 13 bases remaining between them. This CDR3 spans 13 amino acids.